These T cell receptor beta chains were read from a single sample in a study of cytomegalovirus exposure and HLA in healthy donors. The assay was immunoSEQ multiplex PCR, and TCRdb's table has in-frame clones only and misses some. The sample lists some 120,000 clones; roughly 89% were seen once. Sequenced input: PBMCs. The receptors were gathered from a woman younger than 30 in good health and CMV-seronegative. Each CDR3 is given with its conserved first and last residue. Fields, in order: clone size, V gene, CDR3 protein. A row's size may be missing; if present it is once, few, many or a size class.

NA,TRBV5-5,CASSLGGQGGYGYTF
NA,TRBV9,CASSADGSGAYGYTF
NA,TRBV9,CASSLEGRGNEQFF
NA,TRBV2,CASSEGSYSNQPQHF
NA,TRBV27,CASSARLAGPSYNEQFF
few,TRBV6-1,CASSEAGTGGYEQYF
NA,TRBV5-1,CASSLVAGGHEQFF
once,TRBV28,CASSLNTWGRHEQFF
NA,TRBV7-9,CASSLSSQPQHF
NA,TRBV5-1,CASSLVSTVSNYGYTF
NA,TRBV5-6,CASSSRTGTTQETQYF
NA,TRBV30,CAWSVGENQPQHF
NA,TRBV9,CASSVGGGSTEAFF
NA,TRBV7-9,CASSGTGGSGANVLTF
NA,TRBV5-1,CASSLEPGVGTEAFF
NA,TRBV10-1,CASSESRGVRNEQFF
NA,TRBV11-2,CASRGQSSYEQYF
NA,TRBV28,CASSSQPGQGWRNTQYF
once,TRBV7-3,CASSLYGNTEAFF
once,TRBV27,CASSLSFGILVNEQFF
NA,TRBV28,CASSSQGNYGYTF
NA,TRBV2,CASSERGVVAFF
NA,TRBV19,CASTRGSNYGYTF
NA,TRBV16,CASSQSVGPTSSYNEQFF
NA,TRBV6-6,CASRTGTSGRGNEQFF
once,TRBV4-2,CASSETTTKGNTIYF
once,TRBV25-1,CASSRESNYGYTF
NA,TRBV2,CASSATGTGGLNTEAFF
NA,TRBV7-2,CASSSPSGLDLWGTDTQYF
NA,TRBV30,CAWSVFRGQGSGEKLFF
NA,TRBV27,CASSLRQGNQPQHF
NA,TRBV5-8,CASSPVAGANSYEQYF
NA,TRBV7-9,CASSLSGRGRYEQFF
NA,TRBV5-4,CASSLDLNTEAFF
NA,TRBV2,CASSMDRGGSGELFF
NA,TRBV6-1,CASRVDRGSYEQYF
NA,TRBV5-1,CASSITWAGGPGDTQYF
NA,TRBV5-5,CASSLVSSGNTGELFF
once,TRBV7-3,CASSLARGQTQYF
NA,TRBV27,CASRSTGGNTGELFF
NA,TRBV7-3,CASRYLTNTGELFF
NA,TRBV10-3,CAISSGQGEQFF
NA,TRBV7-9,CASSLGQGAIDYEQYF
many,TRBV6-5,CASSGSGGETQYF
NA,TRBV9,CASSPHGSGGQETQYF
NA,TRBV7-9,CATHEGGAFEQFF
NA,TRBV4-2,CASSPLGLAGLGGSTYNEQFF
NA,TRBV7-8,CASRPGTGQYSNQPQHF
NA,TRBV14,CASSPGTGYNEQFF
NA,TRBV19,CASTEGYGYTF
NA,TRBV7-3,CASSPQRLAGANEQFF
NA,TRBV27,CASSFISHRGWANYGYTF